These 29 T cell receptor beta chains came from one sample sequenced in a study of T cells in Graves' hyperthyroidism and ophthalmopathy. From RNA transcripts, TCR beta CDR3 regions were amplified. The primer set for the first-round RT-PCR of the TCR CDR3 was HTBI. In TCRdb, the multiplex PCR reads were re-called with MiXCR into one record per CDR3 protein. The table shows about 480,000 distinct CDR3 sequences, with approximately 22% occurring only once. The sequenced sample consisted of blood. The receptors here all came from a woman aged 65 to 85 with Graves' ophthalmopathy.

The chain uses TRBV30 and TRBJ1-2, with D unclear. Germline V gives CDR1 GTSNPN, CDR2 SVGIG (reference sequence). The length of the CDR3 is 13 residues. V gave up 1 base and J gave up 4 bases, with 10 bases separating them. The CDR3 here is CAWSAVGSYGYTF. The CDR3 coding sequence is TGTGCCTGGAGTGCCGTCGGGTCCTATGGCTACACCTTC. Based on the CDR3 plus reference TRBV30 and TRBJ1-2, the full variable domain is SQTIHQWPATLVQPVGSPLSLECTVEGTSNPNLYWYRQAAGRGLQLLFYSVGIGQISSEVPQNLSASRPQDRQFILSSKKLLLSDSGFYLCAWSAVGSYGYTFGSGTRLTVV.

A few counts support this clonotype. The rearrangement links TRBV6-5 to TRBJ1-4, with 12 positions matching TRBD1. V shed 0 bases and J 3 bases; nucleotides not matched to a gene: 11. The CDR3 loop spans 20 amino acids. Germline values: CDR1 MNHEY, CDR2 SVGAGI. The CDR3 is CASSYSAAGQGAWANEKLFF. In DNA form, the CDR3 reads TGTGCCAGCAGTTACTCGGCCGCGGGACAGGGGGCATGGGCTAATGAAAAACTGTTTTTT.

This chain uses TRBV20-1 with TRBJ2-4; 10 bases are a match to TRBD2. Looked up from germline, CDR1 is DFQATT and CDR2 is SNEGSKA (reference sequence). V was clipped by 3 bases and J by 12 bases; unmatched bases: 14. There are 15 residues in the CDR3. The CDR3 is CSASSLASGRLGQYF. CDR3 sequence (DNA): TGCAGTGCTAGTTCTTTGGCTAGCGGGAGATTGGGTCAGTACTTC.

This clonotype was detected ten times or more. This chain links TRBV2 with TRBJ2-5; D is undetermined. The CDR3 extends over 10 amino acids. CDR1 and CDR2 from the germline V gene are SNHLY and FYNNEI. Trimming pared 7 bases from V and 4 bases from J, leaving 4 bases between. In DNA, the CDR3 is TGTGCCAGCATGAGAGAGACCCAGTACTTC. Its translation: CASMRETQYF.

This clonotype has just a few counts. The V and J genes are TRBV7-2 and TRBJ2-5, with a weak D call TRBD2 (5 bases). This CDR3 is 15 amino acids long. V dropped 5 bases and J dropped 5 bases, with 18 bases sitting between them. CDR1 and CDR2 (germline): SGHTA, FQGNSA. CDR3 sequence (DNA): TGTGCCAGCAGCCCAGCCGCTAGCTATGCGGAGACCCAGTACTTC. It specifies CASSPAASYAETQYF.

Of note for this clonotype: At one end the junction does not follow the germline gene, possibly because of a read error. V and J are TRBV7-9 and TRBJ1-6; D ambiguous. This CDR3 spans 15 amino acids. Germline CDR1 and CDR2: SEHNR and FQNEAQ (reference sequence). CDR3 region: CASSVAERGYSPLHF. Here the CDR3 DNA reads TGTGCCAGCAGCGTAGCGGAGCGTGGTTATTCACCCCTCCACTTT.

The chain joins TRBV12-3 or TRBV12-4 to TRBJ2-7; D may be TRBD2 (6 bases). V lost 6 bases, J lost 8 bases, and 17 bases lay in between. This CDR3 region has 13 residues. In DNA, the CDR3 is TGTGCCAGCAGCGGGACTCCATTTGGTCAGCAGTACTTC. Encoded protein: CASSGTPFGQQYF.

This chain connects TRBV10-3 to TRBJ1-1, with a possible D match to TRBD1 (5 bases). The CDR3 has 13 amino acids. Germline V gene sequence: CDR1 ENHRY, CDR2 SYGVKD. V dropped 5 bases and J dropped 6 bases, with 13 bases sitting between them. The CDR3 sequence: CAISTLGGAEAFF. The CDR3 DNA is TGTGCCATCAGTACCCTTGGAGGGGCTGAAGCTTTCTTT.

V is TRBV7-2 and J is TRBJ2-3; 13 bases are shared with TRBD2. Per the germline V gene, CDR1 is SGHTA and CDR2 is FQGNSA. J lost 4 bases, V lost 7 bases, and 5 bases had no gene match. The CDR3 sequence is 15 residues long. The CDR3 DNA is TGTGCCAGCAACCCCGGACTAGCGGGAGCAGATACGCAGTATTTT. Encoded protein: CASNPGLAGADTQYF.

This clonotype was observed a handful of times. CDR3 region: CASNRDSDSNQPQHF. The CDR3 bases are TGTGCCAGTAACCGGGACAGCGATAGCAATCAGCCCCAGCATTTT. The J gene is TRBJ1-5, the V gene TRBV28; 7 nucleotides match TRBD1. The V segment lost 9 bases and the J segment 0 bases; nucleotides outside the gene matches: 8. Germline-derived CDR1 and CDR2 are MDHEN and SYDVKM. The CDR3 runs to 15 residues.

The table lists this clonotype with many counts. The chain carries TRBV3-1 and TRBJ2-1, with D uncertain. The CDR3 spans 13 residues. With 3 bases removed from V and 9 bases from J, the gap between germline ends came to 12 bases. Per germline, CDR1 LGHDT and CDR2 YNNKEL (reference sequence). In nucleotides, the CDR3 is TGTGCCAGCAGCCAGTCGGTGGTGGGTGAGCAGTTCTTC. Translated: CASSQSVVGEQFF.

The table lists this clonotype with many counts. This chain joins TRBV6-1 and TRBJ2-1; D not resolved. The CDR3 spans 16 residues. Germline lookup yields CDR1 MNHNS and CDR2 SASEGT. V was shortened by 0 bases and J by 1 base, with 10 bases between the two germline ends. CDR3 nucleotide sequence: TGTGCCAGCAGTGAAGCGGACGGCGTGTCCTACAATGAGCAGTTCTTC. Protein sequence: CASSEADGVSYNEQFF.

J is TRBJ2-3 and V is TRBV13, with 8 nucleotides matching TRBD2. The CDR3 length is 13 residues. Germline V lookup: CDR1 PRHDT, CDR2 FYEKMQ (reference sequence). J lost 8 bases, V lost 6 bases, and 7 bases had no gene match. CDR3 protein: CASSIAGYSTQYF. For the CDR3, the DNA is TGTGCCAGCAGTATAGCGGGATACAGTACGCAGTATTTT.

This clonotype has ten or more counts. The chain is built from TRBV7-2 and TRBJ2-5, with 10 bases that match TRBD2. The germline V gene has CDR1 SGHTA and CDR2 FQGNSA. The CDR3 loop spans 14 amino acids. The ends lost 1 base at V and 8 bases at J; junction bases unmatched: 4. CDR3 protein: CASSLGSGRETQYF. CDR3 sequence (DNA): TGTGCCAGCAGCTTAGGGAGCGGGAGGGAAACCCAGTACTTC.

In its sample, this clonotype was seen a few times. The chain uses TRBV19 and TRBJ2-1, with 7 positions matching TRBD2. This CDR3 comprises 15 residues. CDR1 LNHDA and CDR2 SQIVND come from the germline V gene (reference sequence). V was pared by 3 bases and J by 3 bases, with 5 bases of the junction left unmatched. The chain's CDR3 is CASSIWGGNYNEQFF. The CDR3 DNA is TGTGCCAGTAGTATTTGGGGAGGGAACTACAATGAGCAGTTCTTC.

This clonotype was found a few times. The V and J genes are TRBV6-2 or TRBV6-3 and TRBJ1-5, with D possibly being TRBD1 (5 bases). Trimming shortened V by 2 bases and J by 5 bases, and 10 bases separated the two germline ends. Germline assignment: CDR1 MNHEY and CDR2 SVGEGT. There are 14 residues in the CDR3. The CDR3 region is CASSYLQGDQPQHF. The CDR3 DNA sequence: TGTGCCAGCAGTTACCTCCAGGGAGATCAGCCCCAGCATTTT.

This clonotype appeared many times. J is TRBJ2-3 and V is TRBV10-1; the match to TRBD2 covers 14 bases. Looked up from germline, CDR1 is WNHNN and CDR2 is SYGVQD (reference sequence). The CDR3 sequence is 18 residues long. Trimming took 6 bases from V and 4 from J; bases not matched to a gene: 12. The CDR3 DNA sequence: TGCGCCAGCAGCCCAGGGACTAGCGGGAGATCGTCGGCAGATACGCAGTATTTT. This codes for CASSPGTSGRSSADTQYF.

The V and J genes are TRBV27 and TRBJ2-1, with TRBD2 matching over 9 bases. Per the germline V gene, CDR1 is MNHEY and CDR2 is SMNVEV (reference sequence). CDR3 size: 14 residues. V trimming: 4 bases; J trimming: 6 bases; junction bases outside the gene matches: 4. This CDR3 is CASSSGLAFNEQFF. The CDR3 bases are TGTGCCAGCAGTTCGGGACTAGCTTTCAATGAGCAGTTCTTC.

This clonotype was recorded at least ten times. The chain recombines TRBV20-1 with TRBJ2-7, with 7 bases that match TRBD2. Germline CDR1 is DFQATT and CDR2 is SNEGSKA (reference sequence). The junction had 11 bases not matched to a gene; V was cut back by 3 bases and J by 3 bases. The length of the CDR3 is 15 residues. Here the CDR3 DNA reads TGCAGTGCTAGTCCCCAAGCGGGAAAGGGCTACGAGCAGTACTTC. Its translation is CSASPQAGKGYEQYF.

The sample holds a few counts of this clonotype. This chain uses TRBV5-1 with TRBJ2-3; D possibly corresponds to TRBD2 (6 bases). Germline V gives CDR1 SGHRS, CDR2 YFSETQ. This CDR3 is 16 amino acids long. With 0 bases removed from V and 4 bases from J, the gap between germline ends came to 15 bases. CDR3 sequence: CASSLEAPSGADTQYF. The CDR3 nucleotides read TGCGCCAGCAGCTTGGAGGCCCCCTCGGGAGCAGATACGCAGTATTTT.

In regard to this clonotype: This may stem from a read error, because a much larger clone lies one nucleotide away. The rearrangement links TRBV28 to TRBJ2-3; D is possibly TRBD1 (8 bases). This CDR3 has 16 amino acids. The germline V gene has CDR1 MDHEN and CDR2 SYDVKM. CDR3 sequence: CGSSSSGGGSWDTQYF. CDR3 in DNA: TGTGGCAGCAGTTCCTCAGGGGGCGGGAGTTGGGATACGCAGTATTTT.

In its sample, this clonotype was seen a few times. The J gene is TRBJ2-7, the V gene TRBV5-1; TRBD1 is a possible D gene (6 bases). Trimming left V 1 base short and J 1 base short, with 12 bases between. From germline, CDR1 is SGHRS and CDR2 YFSETQ. This CDR3 spans 15 amino acids. CDR3 DNA sequence: TGCGCCAGCAGCTTGACAGGGAAGGGTTCCTACGAGCAGTACTTC. As protein: CASSLTGKGSYEQYF.

This clonotype was seen only a few times. V is TRBV4-2 and J is TRBJ2-2; 7 bases are shared with TRBD2. Germline V gives CDR1 LGHNA, CDR2 YNFKEQ. V lost 1 base and J lost 1; bases outside the gene matches: 3. There are 16 residues in the CDR3. The CDR3 DNA sequence: TGTGCCAGCAGCCAAGGGCTAGCGGTGAACACCGGGGAGCTGTTTTTT. Its translation is CASSQGLAVNTGELFF.

The chain links TRBV7-2 to TRBJ2-7, with 10 bases lining up with TRBD1. The V gene's germline CDR1 is SGHTA and CDR2 FQGNSA. With V trimmed by 2 bases and J by 0 bases, 4 bases remained unmatched. This CDR3 is built from 16 residues. DNA for the CDR3: TGTGCCAGCAGCTTAAGACAGGGGGCTATCTCCTACGAGCAGTACTTC. Its translation: CASSLRQGAISYEQYF. Full variable domain (rest looked up from reference TRBV7-2 and TRBJ2-7): GAGVSQSPSNKVTEKGKDVELRCDPISGHTALYWYRQSLGQGLEFLIYFQGNSAPDKSGLPSDRFSAERTGGSVSTLTIQRTQQEDSAVYLCASSLRQGAISYEQYFGPGTRLTVT.

V and J are TRBV12-3 or TRBV12-4 and TRBJ2-3; D gene ambiguous. This CDR3 spans 13 amino acids. V was cut by 7 bases and J by 2 bases, with 10 bases left in between. Here the CDR3 reads CASNPGSTDTQYF. Written as DNA, the CDR3 is TGTGCCAGCAACCCGGGCTCCACAGATACGCAGTATTTT.

This clonotype has ten or more counts. The chain uses TRBV6-6 and TRBJ1-1; D gene ambiguous. V was trimmed by 0 bases and J by 1 base, leaving 6 bases between them. The CDR3 consists of 14 residues. CDR1 is MNHNY and CDR2 is SVGAGI in the germline V gene (reference sequence). CDR3 bases: TGTGCCAGCAGTTACTCGACGGGGAACACTGAAGCTTTCTTT. It is translated as CASSYSTGNTEAFF.

In this sample, this clonotype turned up a few times. The V call is TRBV5-1, the J call TRBJ1-4; tentatively, D is TRBD1 (6 bases). CDR3 length: 14 residues. Germline loops: CDR1 SGHRS, CDR2 YFSETQ. Trimming took 0 bases from V and 8 from J, leaving 11 bases between them. In DNA form, the CDR3 reads TGCGCCAGCAGCTTGGACGGGGGCACCGAAAAACTGTTTTTT. Protein product: CASSLDGGTEKLFF. The full variable domain, completed using reference TRBV5-1 and TRBJ1-4, is KAGVTQTPRYLIKTRGQQVTLSCSPISGHRSVSWYQQTPGQGLQFLFEYFSETQRNKGNFPGRFSGRQFSNSRSEMNVSTLELGDSALYLCASSLDGGTEKLFFGSGTQLSVL.

Ten or more counts support this clonotype. The chain carries TRBV12-3 or TRBV12-4 and TRBJ2-5, with 11 bases aligning to TRBD2. CDR3 size: 16 residues. The junction had 4 bases not matched to a gene; V was cut back by 3 bases and J by 1 base. CDR3 nucleotide sequence: TGTGCCAGCAGTTTCGGCCTAGCGGGAGGCCAAGAGACCCAGTACTTC. The encoded protein is CASSFGLAGGQETQYF.

The chain has TRBV18 and TRBJ1-1; no clear D. This CDR3 contains 15 residues. Trimming removed 3 bases at V and 0 bases at J, with 11 bases between. Looked up from germline, CDR1 is KGHSH and CDR2 is LQKENI. Here the CDR3 DNA reads TGTGCCAGCTCACCCCTCAGTGACTTGAACACTGAAGCTTTCTTT. This gives the protein CASSPLSDLNTEAFF.